Below, 11 T cell receptor beta chains from the same sample are listed, as sequenced in a study of T cell responses to AZD1222 COVID-19 vaccine. Repertoires were generated with immunoSEQ multiplex PCR, while TCRdb's copy carries only in-frame clones and drops some. The sample includes 80,000 to 100,000 clones, about 91% of them seen just once. This specimen was peripheral blood, taken on day 0 of MenACWY control vaccination. These receptors came from an adult in good health.

The V and J genes are TRBV19 and TRBJ1-1, with 12 bases that match TRBD1. This CDR3 spans 17 amino acids. With V trimmed by 5 bases and J by 1 base, 8 bases remained unmatched. Germline V gives CDR1 LNHDA, CDR2 SQIVND (reference sequence). CDR3 sequence: CASSARDRGRSNTEAFF. The CDR3 nucleotides read TGTGCCAGTAGTGCCCGGGACAGGGGGCGATCGAACACTGAAGCTTTCTTT.

The J gene is TRBJ2-7, the V gene TRBV24-1; 8 positions agree with TRBD1. Looked up from germline, CDR1 is KGHDR and CDR2 is SFDVKD. This CDR3 is built from 16 residues. V lost 9 bases, J lost 3 bases, and 15 bases stayed unmatched. The CDR3 bases are TGTGCCACCCCAGATCCGCCGGGACAGGTGAACTACGAGCAGTACTTC. It translates to CATPDPPGQVNYEQYF.

The chain uses TRBV5-1 and TRBJ2-1, with TRBD2 as a possible D gene (5 bases). The CDR3 is 15 amino acids. Germline V gene lookup returns CDR1 SGHRS and CDR2 YFSETQ. The V end lost 0 bases, the J end lost 9 bases, and 16 bases lay between the germline ends. This CDR3 reads CASSLALAGSGEQFF. Here the CDR3 DNA reads TGCGCCAGCAGCTTGGCCCTAGCTGGTTCCGGTGAGCAGTTCTTC. Drawing the rest from reference TRBV5-1 and TRBJ2-1, the complete variable domain is KAGVTQTPRYLIKTRGQQVTLSCSPISGHRSVSWYQQTPGQGLQFLFEYFSETQRNKGNFPGRFSGRQFSNSRSEMNVSTLELGDSALYLCASSLALAGSGEQFFGPGTRLTVL.

The CDR3 DNA reads TGTGCCAGCAGGGAACAGGGGGCCTACTCTGGGGCCAACGTCCTGACTTTC. It codes for CASREQGAYSGANVLTF. V gene TRBV2 combines with J gene TRBJ2-6; TRBD1 matches at 9 bases. Germline lookup yields CDR1 SNHLY and CDR2 FYNNEI. The CDR3 runs 17 residues. V gave up 6 bases and J gave up 0 bases; unmatched junction bases: 6.

The CDR3 nucleotides read TGTGCCAGCAGCCAACGTGGCCGGGCGGATACGCAGTATTTT. Its translation is CASSQRGRADTQYF. The chain joins TRBV3-1 (or the pseudogene TRBV3-2) to TRBJ2-3; no clear D gene. The CDR3 extends over 14 amino acids. CDR1 and CDR2 (germline): LGHDT, YNNKEL (reference sequence). The V end lost 2 bases, the J end lost 6 bases, and 12 bases lay between the germline ends.

V usage is TRBV4-3 and J usage is TRBJ1-1, with a weak D call TRBD1 (5 bases). The germline V gene encodes CDR1 LGHNA and CDR2 YSLEER. V lost 4 bases and J lost 4, with 13 bases in between. This CDR3 region has 14 residues. This CDR3 reads CASSLSVGGTEAFF. In DNA form, the CDR3 reads TGCGCCAGCAGCCTGTCAGTGGGGGGCACTGAAGCTTTCTTT.

The CDR3 bases are TGCGCCAGCAGCCCATCCGCGGGTGAGGGAAACACCATATATTTT. The encoded protein is CASSPSAGEGNTIYF. V usage is TRBV5-1 and J usage is TRBJ1-3; the D is unclear. Germline V CDR1 and CDR2: SGHRS, YFSETQ. The germline V and J ends were trimmed by 4 bases and 4 bases, with 15 bases remaining between them. The CDR3 extends over 15 amino acids.

V gene TRBV6-6 combines with J gene TRBJ1-2, with no clear D. This CDR3 region has 15 residues. Germline assignment: CDR1 MNHNY and CDR2 SVGAGI (reference sequence). The V gene lost 2 bases and the J gene lost 8 bases, with 18 bases spanning the gap. CDR3 loop: CASSYKGSTSGGYTF. For the CDR3, the DNA is TGTGCCAGCAGTTACAAGGGTAGCACCTCTGGAGGCTACACCTTC.

The V call is TRBV5-1, the J call TRBJ1-2; D might be TRBD1 (5 bases). The CDR3 totals 13 residues. Trimming stripped 0 bases from V and 3 bases from J, with 6 bases between. CDR1 is SGHRS and CDR2 is YFSETQ in the germline V gene. This CDR3 reads CASSLEGDYGYTF. Here the CDR3 DNA reads TGCGCCAGCAGCTTGGAAGGGGACTATGGCTACACCTTC.

This clone was seen a handful of times. The chain recombines TRBV5-6 with TRBJ1-6, with 10 bases aligning to TRBD1. Germline loops: CDR1 SGHDT, CDR2 YYEEEE. This CDR3 spans 17 amino acids. Germline trimming cut 4 bases from V and 1 base from J; bases unmatched to any gene: 5. The CDR3 nucleotides are TGTGCCAGCAGCCTGGACAGGGGGTTATCCTATAATTCACCCCTCCACTTT. It yields the protein CASSLDRGLSYNSPLHF.

V gene TRBV3-1 (or the pseudogene TRBV3-2) combines with J gene TRBJ2-7, with no clear D. V was clipped by 2 bases and J by 2 bases, with 10 bases between them. CDR1 and CDR2 from the germline V gene are LGHDT and YNNKEL (reference sequence). The CDR3 is 14 residues long. The CDR3 coding sequence is TGTGCCAGCAGCCAAAACGCTGTGGCCTACGAGCAGTACTTC. It codes for CASSQNAVAYEQYF.